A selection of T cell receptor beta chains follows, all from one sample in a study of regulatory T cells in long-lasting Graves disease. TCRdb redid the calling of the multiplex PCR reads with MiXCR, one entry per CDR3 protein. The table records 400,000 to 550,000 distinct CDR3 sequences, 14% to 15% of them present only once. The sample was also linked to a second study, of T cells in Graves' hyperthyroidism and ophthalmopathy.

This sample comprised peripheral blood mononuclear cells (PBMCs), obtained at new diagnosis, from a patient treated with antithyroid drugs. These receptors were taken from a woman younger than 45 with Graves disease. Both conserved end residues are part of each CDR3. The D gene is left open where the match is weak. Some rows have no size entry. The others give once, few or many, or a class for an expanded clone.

CDR3 protein: CASSFSPGREQFF
CDR3 DNA: TGTGCCAGCAGTTTTTCCCCCGGGCGAGAGCAGTTCTTC
CDR3 length: 13
clone size: few
J gene: TRBJ2-1
V gene: TRBV12-3/TRBV12-4
D gene: -

CDR3 protein: CASSDLGKVSTGELFF
CDR3 DNA: TGTGCCAGCAGTGACCTCGGTAAGGTCAGCACCGGGGAGCTGTTTTTT
CDR3 length: 16
clone size: many
J gene: TRBJ2-2
V gene: TRBV6-1
D gene: -

CDR3 protein: CASSSGLAAQETQYF
CDR3 DNA: TGCGCCAGCAGCTCAGGACTAGCGGCCCAAGAGACCCAGTACTTC
CDR3 length: 15
clone size: few
J gene: TRBJ2-5
V gene: TRBV5-1
D gene: TRBD2

CDR3 protein: CASTHAGSETQYF
CDR3 DNA: TGCGCCAGCACTCACGCAGGGTCAGAGACCCAGTACTTC
CDR3 length: 13
clone size: -
J gene: TRBJ2-5
V gene: TRBV10-2
D gene: -

CDR3 protein: CASSYEGPGAGANVLTF
CDR3 DNA: TGTGCCAGCAGTTACGAGGGGCCTGGCGCTGGGGCCAACGTCCTGACTTTC
CDR3 length: 17
clone size: few
J gene: TRBJ2-6
V gene: TRBV6-2/TRBV6-3
D gene: -

CDR3 protein: CASSSPGLAGAQLDTQYF
CDR3 DNA: TGTGCCAGCAGCTCTCCGGGACTAGCGGGAGCCCAGTTGGATACGCAGTATTTT
CDR3 length: 18
clone size: -
J gene: TRBJ2-3
V gene: TRBV7-9
D gene: TRBD2

CDR3 protein: CASSFGQGGTEAFF
CDR3 DNA: TGTGCCAGCAGCTTCGGACAGGGAGGAACTGAAGCTTTCTTT
CDR3 length: 14
clone size: many
J gene: TRBJ1-1
V gene: TRBV7-9
D gene: TRBD1

CDR3 protein: CASSLTAQGTQYF
CDR3 DNA: TGTGCTAGCAGCTTGACCGCCCAGGGTACGCAGTATTTT
CDR3 length: 13
clone size: -
J gene: TRBJ2-3
V gene: TRBV7-7
D gene: -

CDR3 protein: CASTSAERGTQYF
CDR3 DNA: TGTGCCAGCACCTCGGCCGAGCGAGGGACCCAGTACTTC
CDR3 length: 13
clone size: many
J gene: TRBJ2-5
V gene: TRBV7-9
D gene: -

CDR3 protein: CASSLVWTKWQFF
CDR3 DNA: TGTGCCAGCAGCCTCGTCTGGACGAAGTGGCAGTTCTTC
CDR3 length: 13
clone size: many
J gene: TRBJ2-1
V gene: TRBV11-2
D gene: -

CDR3 protein: CATSSPPVAGTNTQYF
CDR3 DNA: TGTGCCACCAGCAGCCCCCCGGTAGCGGGGACCAATACGCAGTATTTT
CDR3 length: 16
clone size: few
J gene: TRBJ2-3
V gene: TRBV15
D gene: TRBD2

CDR3 protein: CASSFPGLSNEKLFF
CDR3 DNA: TGTGCCAGCAGCTTCCCAGGGCTCAGTAATGAAAAACTGTTTTTT
CDR3 length: 15
clone size: many
J gene: TRBJ1-4
V gene: TRBV7-8
D gene: -

CDR3 protein: CASSSRAYEKLFF
CDR3 DNA: TGTGCCAGCAGTTCCAGGGCGTACGAAAAACTGTTTTTT
CDR3 length: 13
clone size: few
J gene: TRBJ1-4
V gene: TRBV27
D gene: -

CDR3 protein: CSAPDRGNNGELFF
CDR3 DNA: TGCAGTGCGCCTGACAGGGGCAATAACGGGGAGCTGTTTTTT
CDR3 length: 14
clone size: many
J gene: TRBJ2-2
V gene: TRBV20-1
D gene: TRBD1

CDR3 protein: CASSAGDYGHTF
CDR3 DNA: TGTGCCAGCAGCGCCGGAGACTATGGCCACACCTTC
CDR3 length: 12
clone size: -
J gene: TRBJ1-2
V gene: TRBV11-1
D gene: -

CDR3 protein: CASRDGQGNEQFF
CDR3 DNA: TGTGCCAGCAGGGACGGACAGGGGAATGAGCAGTTCTTC
CDR3 length: 13
clone size: many
J gene: TRBJ2-1
V gene: TRBV12-3/TRBV12-4
D gene: TRBD1

CDR3 protein: CASRGQDRTNQPQHF
CDR3 DNA: TGTGCCAGCCGGGGGCAGGACCGTACCAATCAGCCCCAGCATTTT
CDR3 length: 15
clone size: -
J gene: TRBJ1-5
V gene: TRBV6-2/TRBV6-3
D gene: -

CDR3 protein: CASSFGTVSTDTQYF
CDR3 DNA: TGTGCCAGTAGTTTCGGGACGGTCAGCACAGATACGCAGTATTTT
CDR3 length: 15
clone size: -
J gene: TRBJ2-3
V gene: TRBV19
D gene: -

CDR3 protein: CASSGQDYGYTF
CDR3 DNA: TGTGCCAGCAGCGGACAGGATTATGGCTACACCTTC
CDR3 length: 12
clone size: many
J gene: TRBJ1-2
V gene: TRBV3-1
D gene: TRBD1

CDR3 protein: CASTAPNTGELFF
CDR3 DNA: TGCGCCAGCACAGCCCCGAACACCGGGGAGCTGTTTTTT
CDR3 length: 13
clone size: few
J gene: TRBJ2-2
V gene: TRBV5-1
D gene: -

CDR3 protein: CATSDLSPDLNTGELFF
CDR3 DNA: TGTGCCACCAGTGATTTGTCGCCAGACCTAAACACCGGGGAGCTGTTTTTT
CDR3 length: 17
clone size: -
J gene: TRBJ2-2
V gene: TRBV24-1
D gene: -

CDR3 protein: CASSLAVLPLYNGQFF
CDR3 DNA: TGTGCCAGCAGCTTAGCGGTCCTACCCCTCTACAATGGGCAGTTCTTC
CDR3 length: 16
clone size: -
J gene: TRBJ2-1
V gene: TRBV7-9
D gene: -

CDR3 protein: CATGGRLFF
CDR3 DNA: TGTGCCACCGGGGGGAGGCTGTTTTTT
CDR3 length: 9
clone size: many
J gene: TRBJ1-4
V gene: TRBV2
D gene: -

CDR3 protein: CSARSGQGEAYGYTF
CDR3 DNA: TGCAGTGCTAGATCTGGACAGGGGGAGGCCTATGGCTACACCTTC
CDR3 length: 15
clone size: many
J gene: TRBJ1-2
V gene: TRBV20-1
D gene: TRBD1

CDR3 protein: CASSPSHSYEQYF
CDR3 DNA: TGTGCCAGCTCTCCTAGCCATTCCTACGAGCAGTACTTC
CDR3 length: 13
clone size: many
J gene: TRBJ2-7
V gene: TRBV3-1
D gene: -

CDR3 protein: CASGPGGGFEAFF
CDR3 DNA: TGTGCCAGCGGCCCTGGTGGGGGGTTTGAAGCTTTCTTT
CDR3 length: 13
clone size: many
J gene: TRBJ1-1
V gene: TRBV27
D gene: -

CDR3 protein: CATTSGGAGGTQYF
CDR3 DNA: TGTGCCACTACTAGCGGGGGGGCTGGTGGTACGCAGTATTTT
CDR3 length: 14
clone size: -
J gene: TRBJ2-3
V gene: TRBV19
D gene: TRBD2

CDR3 protein: CASSLAGVRYNEQFF
CDR3 DNA: TGTGCCAGCAGTTTAGCGGGAGTAAGGTACAATGAGCAGTTCTTC
CDR3 length: 15
clone size: -
J gene: TRBJ2-1
V gene: TRBV12-3/TRBV12-4
D gene: -

CDR3 protein: CSAGTSGSRYEQYF
CDR3 DNA: TGCAGTGCCGGGACTAGCGGGAGCAGGTACGAGCAGTACTTC
CDR3 length: 14
clone size: few
J gene: TRBJ2-7
V gene: TRBV20-1
D gene: TRBD2

CDR3 protein: CASSVDGRGRVYGYTF
CDR3 DNA: TGTGCCAGCAGCGTAGACGGGAGGGGGCGAGTCTATGGCTACACCTTC
CDR3 length: 16
clone size: few
J gene: TRBJ1-2
V gene: TRBV9
D gene: TRBD1

CDR3 protein: CASSIGSRSTDTQYF
CDR3 DNA: TGTGCCAGTAGTATAGGCAGCCGGAGCACAGATACGCAGTATTTT
CDR3 length: 15
clone size: few
J gene: TRBJ2-3
V gene: TRBV19
D gene: -

CDR3 protein: CASSFYICSIKQGYTEAFF
CDR3 DNA: -
CDR3 length: 19
clone size: -
J gene: TRBJ1-1
V gene: TRBV5-5
D gene: -

CDR3 protein: CASSPWTDSYNEQFF
CDR3 DNA: TGTGCCAGCAGCCCCTGGACAGATTCCTACAATGAGCAGTTCTTC
CDR3 length: 15
clone size: -
J gene: TRBJ2-1
V gene: TRBV5-6
D gene: -

CDR3 protein: CASSQEFKGASEQYF
CDR3 DNA: TGCGCCAGCAGCCAAGAGTTCAAGGGGGCTAGCGAGCAGTACTTC
CDR3 length: 15
clone size: -
J gene: TRBJ2-7
V gene: TRBV4-1
D gene: TRBD1

CDR3 protein: CATSLSDTQYF
CDR3 DNA: TGTGCCACCAGCTTATCCGATACGCAGTATTTT
CDR3 length: 11
clone size: many
J gene: TRBJ2-3
V gene: TRBV24-1
D gene: -

CDR3 protein: CASSVGWENPYGYTF
CDR3 DNA: TGTGCCAGCAGCGTAGGATGGGAAAACCCCTATGGCTACACCTTC
CDR3 length: 15
clone size: few
J gene: TRBJ1-2
V gene: TRBV9
D gene: -

CDR3 protein: CAWTPLGGGITSNQPQHF
CDR3 DNA: TGTGCCTGGACCCCTTTGGGGGGGGGGATCACCAGCAATCAGCCCCAGCATTTT
CDR3 length: 18
clone size: many
J gene: TRBJ1-5
V gene: TRBV30
D gene: -

CDR3 protein: CAISESTYEQYF
CDR3 DNA: TGTGCCATCAGTGAGTCGACCTACGAGCAGTACTTC
CDR3 length: 12
clone size: many
J gene: TRBJ2-7
V gene: TRBV10-3
D gene: -

CDR3 protein: CARSGTGTPFYGYTF
CDR3 DNA: TGTGCCAGGTCCGGGACAGGGACCCCCTTCTATGGCTACACCTTC
CDR3 length: 15
clone size: many
J gene: TRBJ1-2
V gene: TRBV11-3
D gene: TRBD1

CDR3 protein: CAAGPYNQPQHF
CDR3 DNA: TGTGCCGCCGGGCCGTACAATCAGCCCCAGCATTTT
CDR3 length: 12
clone size: few
J gene: TRBJ1-5
V gene: TRBV19
D gene: -

CDR3 protein: CATPDSEGKEKLFF
CDR3 DNA: TGTGCCACACCGGACAGCGAAGGGAAAGAAAAACTGTTTTTT
CDR3 length: 14
clone size: many
J gene: TRBJ1-4
V gene: TRBV7-9
D gene: -

CDR3 protein: CASSPFPDTEAFF
CDR3 DNA: TGTGCCAGCAGCCCCTTCCCAGACACTGAAGCTTTCTTT
CDR3 length: 13
clone size: many
J gene: TRBJ1-1
V gene: TRBV27
D gene: -

CDR3 protein: CSVVSADEQYF
CDR3 DNA: TGCAGCGTTGTCAGCGCGGACGAGCAGTACTTC
CDR3 length: 11
clone size: many
J gene: TRBJ2-7
V gene: TRBV29-1
D gene: -

CDR3 protein: CSVTGLAGLDNEQFF
CDR3 DNA: TGCAGCGTTACCGGACTAGCGGGTTTGGACAATGAGCAGTTCTTC
CDR3 length: 15
clone size: few
J gene: TRBJ2-1
V gene: TRBV29-1
D gene: TRBD2

CDR3 protein: CASSQAAPQASYEQYF
CDR3 DNA: TGTGCCAGCAGCCAAGCCGCTCCTCAAGCCTCCTACGAGCAGTACTTC
CDR3 length: 16
clone size: many
J gene: TRBJ2-7
V gene: TRBV3-1
D gene: -

CDR3 protein: CATSRHPTEAFF
CDR3 DNA: TGTGCCACCAGCAGACATCCCACTGAAGCTTTCTTT
CDR3 length: 12
clone size: -
J gene: TRBJ1-1
V gene: TRBV15
D gene: -

CDR3 protein: CASSFAGRGDTGELFF
CDR3 DNA: TGTGCCAGCAGCTTCGCGGGACGCGGTGACACCGGGGAGCTGTTTTTT
CDR3 length: 16
clone size: many
J gene: TRBJ2-2
V gene: TRBV11-2
D gene: -

CDR3 protein: CASSPRRGRAGSYNEQFF
CDR3 DNA: TGCGCCAGCAGTCCCCGTCGGGGGAGAGCGGGATCCTACAATGAGCAGTTCTTC
CDR3 length: 18
clone size: few
J gene: TRBJ2-1
V gene: TRBV4-1
D gene: TRBD2

CDR3 protein: CASSPGVEAFF
CDR3 DNA: TGCGCCAGCAGCCCTGGGGTAGAGGCGTTCTTC
CDR3 length: 11
clone size: few
J gene: TRBJ2-1
V gene: TRBV5-1
D gene: -